These 20 T cell receptor beta chains came from one sample sequenced in a study of OX40 agonist ivuxolimab in advanced cancers. Clones were sequenced by immunoSEQ multiplex PCR, and TCRdb holds only the in-frame ones, with some missing. Of tens of thousands of clones listed, approximately 80% are singletons. Sequences were derived from CD4+ or CD8+ T cells sorted from blood, sampled in a trial of the OX40 agonist ivuxolimab. These TCRs come from an adult with an advanced solid tumor such as melanoma, head and neck, liver or kidney cancer.

The rearrangement uses TRBV14 and TRBJ2-2; 11 bases line up with TRBD2. Germline assignment: CDR1 SGHDN and CDR2 FVKESK. The V and J ends lost 3 bases and 3 bases, in that order; junction bases with no gene match: 6. The length of the CDR3 is 17 residues. CDR3 loop: CASSQPGTSGHTGELFF. The CDR3 region has the DNA TGTGCCAGCAGCCAGCCAGGGACTAGCGGACACACCGGGGAGCTGTTTTTT.

The V gene is TRBV11-2, the J gene TRBJ2-3; TRBD2 aligns across 8 bases. Trimming took 0 bases from V and 1 from J; bases not matched to a gene: 9. CDR1 and CDR2 (germline): SGHAT, FQNNGV. The CDR3 loop spans 18 amino acids. The CDR3 spells CASSLDRRGGIGTDTQYF. The CDR3 DNA sequence: TGTGCCAGCAGCTTAGATCGACGGGGGGGGATAGGCACAGATACGCAGTATTTT.

The count of this clone is one. This chain uses TRBV5-4 with TRBJ1-6; possibly TRBD1 for D (5 bases). This CDR3 is built from 15 residues. Trimming cost V 2 bases and J 7 bases, with 13 bases left between them. CDR1 is SGHNT and CDR2 is YYREEE in the germline V gene (reference sequence). Here the CDR3 reads CASSFAREGNSPLHF. For the CDR3, the DNA is TGTGCCAGCAGCTTTGCCAGGGAGGGCAATTCACCCCTCCACTTT.

The V call is TRBV9, the J call TRBJ2-5; the D call may be TRBD1 or TRBD2 (5 bases each). CDR3 length equals 14 residues. CDR1 and CDR2 (germline): SGDLS, YYNGEE. The V end was cut by 0 bases, the J end by 4 bases, with 10 bases between. The CDR3 DNA is TGTGCCAGCAGCGTAGGGGCAGGGAGAGAGACCCAGTACTTC. Translated, it gives CASSVGAGRETQYF.

The chain joins TRBV12-5 to TRBJ1-3; D call uncertain. V lost 1 base and J lost 2, with 3 bases in between. The V gene's germline CDR1 is LGHNT and CDR2 FRNRAP. This CDR3 is built from 13 residues. CDR3 amino acids: CASGLEAGNTIYF. The CDR3, as DNA: TGTGCTAGTGGTTTGGAGGCTGGAAACACCATATATTTT.

This clone was observed a handful of times. J is TRBJ2-2 and V is TRBV21-1; the D call in the table, TRBD1, was not verified against the DNA. TRBV21-1 is assigned pseudogene status. The CDR3 is 17 residues long. DNA for the CDR3: TGTGCCAGCAGCAAAGCAGGGGTTGGTGCGAACACCGGGGAGCTGTTTTTT. It specifies CASSKAGVGANTGELFF.

V usage is TRBV7-2 and J usage is TRBJ2-4; 7 bases fit TRBD1. The length of the CDR3 is 15 residues. Per the germline V gene, CDR1 is SGHTA and CDR2 is FQGNSA. V lost 8 bases to trimming and J lost 0 bases; unmatched junction nucleotides: 7. The CDR3 protein is CASADRARAKNIQYF. For the CDR3, the DNA is TGTGCCAGCGCCGACAGGGCCCGAGCCAAAAACATTCAGTACTTC.

This clone was picked up a small number of times. CDR3 sequence: CASWDSLNEQFF. The CDR3 bases are TGTGCCAGCTGGGACAGTTTGAATGAGCAGTTCTTC. The chain employs TRBV2 and TRBJ2-1; 7 bases align to TRBD1. Germline lookup yields CDR1 SNHLY and CDR2 FYNNEI. V trimming: 8 bases; J trimming: 7 bases; junction bases outside the gene matches: 5. The CDR3 consists of 12 residues.

The rearrangement uses TRBV6-6 and TRBJ1-6, with 7 bases identical to TRBD1. Germline CDR1 reads MNHNY; CDR2 reads SVGAGI (reference sequence). This CDR3 spans 16 amino acids. Losses at the gene ends were 2 bases for V and 7 bases for J; bases not matched to a gene: 8. The CDR3 loop reads CASSYRQQGKNSPLHF. In DNA form, the CDR3 reads TGTGCCAGCAGTTACCGCCAACAGGGGAAGAATTCACCCCTCCACTTT.

This clone appeared a single time. V and J are TRBV5-4 and TRBJ1-2, with no clear D. V lost 0 bases and J 4 bases, leaving 13 bases between the germline ends. The CDR3 has 15 amino acids. Germline values: CDR1 SGHNT, CDR2 YYREEE (reference sequence). The CDR3 spells CASSLDTHPLYGYTF. The CDR3 DNA reads TGTGCCAGCAGCTTGGACACTCACCCCCTCTATGGCTACACCTTC.

The chain joins TRBV28 to TRBJ2-7; 7 bases fit TRBD1. V shed 2 bases and J 3 bases; nucleotides not matched to a gene: 4. Germline V CDR1 and CDR2: MDHEN, SYDVKM. The CDR3 is 14 residues long. CDR3 loop: CASSLTGQFYEQYF. The CDR3 DNA reads TGTGCCAGCAGTTTAACGGGACAGTTCTACGAGCAGTACTTC.

The rearrangement joins TRBV11-1 to TRBJ2-3; the match to TRBD2 covers 7 bases. Unmatched junction bases numbered 2, after V lost 5 bases and J lost 0 bases. The CDR3 runs 14 residues. CDR1 and CDR2 (germline): SGHAT, FQDESV (reference sequence). The CDR3 DNA reads as TGTGCCAGCAGCCCGGGACTAAGCACAGATACGCAGTATTTT. It codes for CASSPGLSTDTQYF.

This clone was counted a single time. The chain is built from TRBV2 and TRBJ1-1; possibly TRBD1 for D (5 bases). Deletions cut 4 bases from V and 5 bases from J, with 11 bases between. Germline CDR1 reads SNHLY; CDR2 reads FYNNEI. CDR3 length: 13 residues. The CDR3 DNA follows: TGTGCCAGCAGTGTTAAGGAGGGGACTGAAGCTTTCTTT. Translated: CASSVKEGTEAFF.

J is TRBJ2-3 and V is TRBV19; TRBD2 matches 8 bases. Germline lookup yields CDR1 LNHDA and CDR2 SQIVND (reference sequence). The ends lost 3 bases at V and 15 bases at J; junction bases unmatched: 8. CDR3 length: 12 residues. The CDR3 DNA is TGTGCCAGTAGTATCGACGGGACTAGTCAATATTTT. As protein: CASSIDGTSQYF. The full variable domain, with the rest looked up from reference TRBV19 and TRBJ2-3, is DGGITQSPKYLFRKEGQNVTLSCEQNLNHDAMYWYRQDPGQGLRLIYYSQIVNDFQKGDIAEGYSVSREKKESFPLTVTSAQKNPTAFYLCASSIDGTSQYFGPGTRLTVL.

The chain joins TRBV5-8 to TRBJ2-1; 8 bases line up with TRBD2. The V gene end was trimmed by 6 bases and the J gene end by 3 bases; junction bases not matched to a gene: 5. The CDR3 contains 14 residues. Germline values: CDR1 SGHTS, CDR2 YDEGEE. The CDR3 nucleotides are TGTGCCAGCATCCGGACTAGCTTCTACAATGAGCAGTTCTTC. Translating it yields CASIRTSFYNEQFF.

V is TRBV6-6 and J is TRBJ2-5, with D hard to call. The end of the DNA aligns better with TRBJ2-7, so the J call may be wrong. Germline V gene data show CDR1 as MNHNY and CDR2 as SVGAGI (reference sequence). CDR3 size: 15 residues. CDR3: CASSLPPQAGYEQYF. The CDR3 region has the DNA TGTGCCAGCAGTTTACCTCCCCAGGCCGGCTACGAGCAGTACTTC.

This chain uses TRBV4-3 with TRBJ2-2; D is perhaps TRBD2 (6 bases). The V gene's germline CDR1 is LGHNA and CDR2 YSLEER. This CDR3 comprises 16 residues. The germline V and J ends were trimmed by 2 bases and 0 bases, with 10 bases remaining between them. As DNA, the CDR3 is TGCGCCAGCAGCCAAAACGGGGACTCGAACACCGGGGAGCTGTTTTTT. It yields the protein CASSQNGDSNTGELFF.

The chain uses TRBV5-4 and TRBJ2-5, with D hard to call. Deletions cut 0 bases from V and 3 bases from J, with 6 bases between. CDR3 length: 13 amino acids. Per the germline V gene, CDR1 is SGHNT and CDR2 is YYREEE (reference sequence). CDR3: CASSLVPEETQYF. CDR3 DNA: TGTGCCAGCAGCTTGGTACCAGAAGAGACCCAGTACTTC.

This chain links TRBV6-6 with TRBJ1-5; D uncertain. This CDR3 has 10 amino acids. V lost 3 bases to trimming and J lost 15 bases, with 9 bases between them. Germline CDR1 MNHNY, CDR2 SVGAGI (reference sequence). This CDR3 is CASSYGKGHF. The DNA for the CDR3 is TGTGCCAGCAGTTATGGGAAGGGGCATTTT.

Only one count was recorded for this clone. The chain has TRBV6-5 and TRBJ2-2; no reliable D call. Per germline, CDR1 MNHEY and CDR2 SVGAGI. Trimming took 0 bases from V and 6 from J, leaving 2 bases between them. CDR3 length: 12 residues. CDR3 amino acids: CASSYSAGELFF. CDR3 sequence (DNA): TGTGCCAGCAGTTACTCCGCCGGGGAGCTGTTTTTT.